The 32 T cell receptor beta chains below were found in one sample sequenced in a study of long-term antiretroviral therapy in people with HIV. They ran version v3.0 of the immunoSEQ assay at survey level. This table comes from immunoSEQ multiplex PCR, and its TCRdb copy is limited to in-frame clones, with some not included. The sample includes 20,000 to 30,000 clones, around 80% seen only once; the top ten take around 15%. The sample consisted of unsorted PBMCs, taken around 4.3 years after starting antiretroviral therapy. The origin of the receptors is a man aged 25-45 years with HIV.

CDR3 protein: CASGPGQGFYEQYF. Here the CDR3 DNA reads TGTGCCAGTGGGCCGGGACAGGGGTTTTACGAGCAGTACTTC. This chain uses TRBV6-6 with TRBJ2-7; 10 bases map to TRBD1. This CDR3 is 14 amino acids long. The germline V gene encodes CDR1 MNHNY and CDR2 SVGAGI (reference sequence). Losses at the gene ends were 9 bases for V and 4 bases for J; bases not matched to a gene: 9.

The genes are TRBV28 and TRBJ1-5; D is possibly TRBD1 (5 bases). Germline V gene data show CDR1 as MDHEN and CDR2 as SYDVKM. Trimming removed 2 bases at V and 5 bases at J, with 10 bases between. CDR3 length: 14 residues. The chain's CDR3 is CASSLRDAHQPQHF. CDR3 coding DNA: TGTGCCAGCAGTTTACGGGACGCTCATCAGCCCCAGCATTTT. Full variable domain (missing parts from reference TRBV28 and TRBJ1-5): DVKVTQSSRYLVKRTGEKVFLECVQDMDHENMFWYRQDPGLGLRLIYFSYDVKMKEKGDIPEGYSVSREKKERFSLILESASTNQTSMYLCASSLRDAHQPQHFGDGTRLSIL.

This clone was recorded a few times. This chain connects TRBV30 to TRBJ1-2; D unresolved. The V gene lost 2 bases and the J gene lost 6 bases, with 10 bases spanning the gap. This CDR3 is built from 12 residues. Germline lookup yields CDR1 GTSNPN and CDR2 SVGIG (reference sequence). The CDR3 is CAWSPGPHGYTF. In DNA, the CDR3 is TGTGCCTGGAGTCCCGGGCCCCATGGCTACACCTTC.

This chain uses TRBV19 with TRBJ1-2; a weak D match, TRBD1 (5 bases). CDR3 length: 14 amino acids. V gave up 3 bases and J gave up 7 bases, with 15 bases separating them. The germline gives CDR1 LNHDA, CDR2 SQIVND (reference sequence). The DNA of the CDR3 is TGTGCCAGTAGTATTCTGGTGGGACCCGGTGGCTACACCTTC. This encodes CASSILVGPGGYTF.

This rearrangement joins TRBV5-6 to TRBJ2-3; D is perhaps TRBD1 (6 bases). The germline V and J ends were trimmed by 1 base and 2 bases, with 11 bases remaining between them. Germline-derived CDR1 and CDR2 are SGHDT and YYEEEE. CDR3 size: 15 residues. CDR3 loop: CASSLFQGFTDTQYF. CDR3 DNA: TGTGCCAGCAGCTTGTTTCAGGGGTTCACAGATACGCAGTATTTT.

The chain has TRBV2 and TRBJ2-1, with a weak D call TRBD1 (5 bases). CDR3 size: 15 residues. V gave up 11 bases and J gave up 9 bases, with 26 bases separating them. Germline V gene lookup returns CDR1 SNHLY and CDR2 FYNNEI. The CDR3 DNA follows: TGTGCCGCAGCAGGCGGCAGGGTCCCAATGAGTGAGCAGTTCTTC. This sequence encodes CAAAGGRVPMSEQFF.

The J gene is TRBJ1-1, the V gene TRBV5-1; D uncertain. The germline gives CDR1 SGHRS, CDR2 YFSETQ. The CDR3 loop spans 13 amino acids. Deletions cut 0 bases from V and 1 base from J, with 4 bases between. The DNA for the CDR3 is TGCGCCAGCAGCTTGGGACGGAACACTGAAGCTTTCTTT. The encoded protein is CASSLGRNTEAFF.

This sequence joins TRBV6-5 and TRBJ2-1; D might be TRBD2 (5 bases). Germline CDR1 and CDR2: MNHEY and SVGAGI. V shed 2 bases and J shed 6 bases, with 14 bases lying between them. CDR3 length equals 15 residues. The CDR3 sequence is CASSYSFGETNEQFF. The CDR3 DNA follows: TGTGCCAGCAGTTACAGTTTTGGGGAGACCAATGAGCAGTTCTTC.

V gene TRBV13 combines with J gene TRBJ1-4; unclear D gene. V was cut by 5 bases and J by 5 bases, with 15 bases left in between. Germline assignment: CDR1 PRHDT and CDR2 FYEKMQ (reference sequence). This CDR3 comprises 15 residues. As DNA, the CDR3 is TGTGCCAGCAGCCCCCCCTATGAGGGCAATGAAAAACTGTTTTTT. Protein product: CASSPPYEGNEKLFF.

The gene calls are TRBV28 and TRBJ1-5; TRBD1 might be the D (6 bases). Deletions cut 4 bases from V and 0 bases from J, with 10 bases between. CDR3 length: 15 amino acids. Germline V gene sequence: CDR1 MDHEN, CDR2 SYDVKM. The DNA of the CDR3 is TGTGCCAGCAGTTCAACAGGGTATAGCAATCAGCCCCAGCATTTT. Translation: CASSSTGYSNQPQHF.

This chain uses TRBV5-1 with TRBJ1-1; 9 nucleotides line up with TRBD1. The J segment lost 10 bases and the V segment lost 2 bases, leaving 6 bases of the junction unmatched. In germline, CDR1 is SGHRS, CDR2 YFSETQ. This CDR3 has 13 amino acids. The CDR3 DNA follows: TGCGCCAGCAGCTTTACAGGGGGCGACGGAGCTTTCTTT. Amino acids: CASSFTGGDGAFF.

The chain's CDR3 is CASSEVGGSYYEQYF. Here the CDR3 DNA reads TGTGCCAGCAGCGAGGTCGGGGGCAGCTATTACGAGCAGTACTTC. V gene TRBV13 combines with J gene TRBJ2-7; D tentatively reads TRBD1 or TRBD2 (6 bases each). V was clipped by 5 bases and J by 4 bases, with 18 bases between them. Germline V gene data show CDR1 as PRHDT and CDR2 as FYEKMQ (reference sequence). CDR3 size: 15 residues.

V and J are TRBV7-3 and TRBJ2-2; D unclear. Trimming took off 7 bases at V and 1 base at J, with 10 bases between the two ends. The CDR3 runs to 14 residues. Germline lookup yields CDR1 SGHTA and CDR2 FQGTGA. The CDR3, as DNA: TGTGCCAGCAAGGTAGAAAGGAACACCGGGGAGCTGTTTTTT. Amino acids: CASKVERNTGELFF. Complete variable domain (other parts from reference TRBV7-3 and TRBJ2-2): GAGVSQTPSNKVTEKGKYVELRCDPISGHTALYWYRQSLGQGPEFLIYFQGTGAADDSGLPNDRFFAVRPEGSVSTLKIQRTERGDSAVYLCASKVERNTGELFFGEGSRLTVL.

This clone is a singleton in its sample. This chain uses TRBV5-1 with TRBJ2-3, with 7 bases matching TRBD1. The CDR3 loop spans 14 amino acids. V lost 6 bases and J lost 0; bases outside the gene matches: 4. CDR1 and CDR2 (germline): SGHRS, YFSETQ. CDR3 coding DNA: TGCGCCAGCACCCGACAGGGTAGCACAGATACGCAGTATTTT. The encoded protein is CASTRQGSTDTQYF.

The V and J genes are TRBV4-2 and TRBJ1-1; 7 bases match TRBD1. The V and J ends lost 4 bases and 3 bases, in that order; junction bases with no gene match: 20. The CDR3 runs 19 residues. The V gene's germline CDR1 is LGHNA and CDR2 YNFKEQ. The CDR3 nucleotides are TGTGCCAGCAGCCCAAGGGCGGGCAGGGGGTCAGGGACGCACACTGAAGCTTTCTTT. Translated, it gives CASSPRAGRGSGTHTEAFF.

The rearrangement links TRBV4-1 to TRBJ2-2; D assignment may be TRBD1 or TRBD2 (6 bases each). Trimming removed 0 bases from V and 0 bases from J, with 8 bases in between. The CDR3 contains 16 residues. Germline CDR1 and CDR2: MGHRA and YSYEKL. In DNA form, the CDR3 reads TGCGCCAGCAGCCAAGAAGGGGGGACGAACACCGGGGAGCTGTTTTTT. As protein: CASSQEGGTNTGELFF.

The J gene is TRBJ2-1, the V gene TRBV4-3; 12 positions match TRBD2. J was trimmed by 4 bases and V by 4 bases; bases with no gene match: 5. The CDR3 contains 16 residues. CDR1 LGHNA and CDR2 YSLEER come from the germline V gene. CDR3 loop: CASSRGLAGFYNEQFF. CDR3 DNA: TGCGCCAGCAGCCGCGGACTAGCGGGGTTTTACAATGAGCAGTTCTTC.

J is TRBJ2-7 and V is TRBV5-6; no definite D call. Trimming pared 2 bases from V and 1 base from J, leaving 7 bases between. This CDR3 contains 13 residues. The germline CDR1 and CDR2 sequences are SGHDT and YYEEEE. The DNA for the CDR3 is TGTGCCAGCAGCTTAAGTTCTTCCTACGAGCAGTACTTC. It codes for CASSLSSSYEQYF. The variable domain in full, with the rest retrieved from reference TRBV5-6 and TRBJ2-7, is DAGVTQSPTHLIKTRGQQVTLRCSPKSGHDTVSWYQQALGQGPQFIFQYYEEEERQRGNFPDRFSGHQFPNYSSELNVNALLLGDSALYLCASSLSSSYEQYFGPGTRLTVT.

V usage is TRBV4-3 and J usage is TRBJ2-7; 7 bases align to TRBD2. J was trimmed by 2 bases and V by 2 bases; bases with no gene match: 6. This CDR3 has 15 residues. The germline gives CDR1 LGHNA, CDR2 YSLEER. CDR3 amino acids: CASSQSLADTYEQYF. CDR3 nucleotides: TGCGCCAGCAGCCAATCGCTAGCGGATACCTACGAGCAGTACTTC.

V is TRBV30 and J is TRBJ2-7, with D possibly TRBD2 on 6 matching bases. The germline gives CDR1 GTSNPN, CDR2 SVGIG (reference sequence). Trimming shortened V by 0 bases and J by 3 bases, and 21 bases separated the two germline ends. This CDR3 is 17 amino acids long. The DNA of the CDR3 is TGTGCCTGGAGTGTAGAGACTCCCTTCTGGAGGGACTACGAGCAGTACTTC. It specifies CAWSVETPFWRDYEQYF. The full variable domain, in which reference TRBV30 and TRBJ2-7 provide the parts outside the CDR3, is SQTIHQWPATLVQPVGSPLSLECTVEGTSNPNLYWYRQAAGRGLQLLFYSVGIGQISSEVPQNLSASRPQDRQFILSSKKLLLSDSGFYLCAWSVETPFWRDYEQYFGPGTRLTVT.

This chain links TRBV2 with TRBJ1-2; TRBD1 is a possible D gene (5 bases). This CDR3 comprises 13 residues. Between the trimmed V and J ends, which lost 11 bases and 5 bases, there was a span of 18 bases. From germline, CDR1 is SNHLY and CDR2 FYNNEI. CDR3 DNA sequence: TGTGCCGGTCAGACTTCCGAGGGGTATGGCTACACCTTC. Amino acid sequence: CAGQTSEGYGYTF.

This rearrangement joins TRBV9 to TRBJ2-7; 7 positions match TRBD2. The junction had 4 bases not matched to a gene; V was cut back by 4 bases and J by 0 bases. The germline V gene has CDR1 SGDLS and CDR2 YYNGEE. The CDR3 contains 14 residues. The CDR3 DNA reads as TGTGCCAGCAGCCCAACGGGGGGCTCCTACGAGCAGTACTTC. Translating gives CASSPTGGSYEQYF.

The rearrangement uses TRBV10-3 and TRBJ1-1, with 7 bases that match TRBD1. CDR3 length: 15 residues. Germline CDR1 reads ENHRY; CDR2 reads SYGVKD. J gave up 4 bases and V 6 bases, and 11 bases lay outside the gene matches. CDR3 sequence (DNA): TGTGCCATCAGCCCAGACAGGGCTGGAATCACTGAAGCTTTCTTT. Translated: CAISPDRAGITEAFF.

Concerning this clone itself: The junction and the germline gene differ at one end; a read error may be behind it. The chain has TRBV7-7 and TRBJ2-3, with 7 nucleotides matching TRBD2. CDR3 length: 15 residues. Germline V lookup: CDR1 SSHAT, CDR2 FNYEAQ (reference sequence). The CDR3 coding sequence is TGTGCTAGCAGCTTAGAACTAGCGCGGCTGGATACGCAGTATTTT. This codes for CASSLELARLDTQYF.

The chain has TRBV6-4 and TRBJ2-3; TRBD2 matches 9 bases. CDR1 is MRHNA and CDR2 is SNTAGT in the germline V gene. V was pared by 4 bases and J by 4 bases, with 3 bases of the junction left unmatched. The CDR3 has 14 residues. This CDR3 reads CASSASGAADTQYF. CDR3 DNA: TGTGCCAGCAGTGCTAGCGGGGCGGCAGATACGCAGTATTTT.

V and J are TRBV5-4 and TRBJ2-3; D unresolved. CDR3 length equals 13 residues. V lost 0 bases, J lost 4 bases, and 6 bases lay in between. Germline CDR1 is SGHNT and CDR2 is YYREEE (reference sequence). The chain's CDR3 is CASSLVDSDTQYF. The CDR3 region has the DNA TGTGCCAGCAGCTTGGTGGATTCAGATACGCAGTATTTT.

J is TRBJ1-4 and V is TRBV2; D remains unclear. The CDR3 is 12 amino acids. Germline CDR1 reads SNHLY; CDR2 reads FYNNEI. Trimming stripped 8 bases from V and 5 bases from J, with 9 bases between. CDR3 sequence reads: CASSPQNEKLFF. In DNA, the CDR3 is TGTGCCAGCTCCCCCCAAAATGAAAAACTGTTTTTT.

J is TRBJ2-4 and V is TRBV19; D possibly corresponds to TRBD2 (7 bases). V shed 5 bases and J shed 2 bases, with 19 bases lying between them. The CDR3 loop spans 17 amino acids. Germline CDR1 and CDR2: LNHDA and SQIVND (reference sequence). CDR3 sequence (DNA): TGTGCCAGTAGTGCCCGTCCGGGGGGCTTGACCAAAAACATTCAGTACTTC. Residues: CASSARPGGLTKNIQYF.

This clone has just a few counts. The chain recombines TRBV6-6 with TRBJ2-7, with a possible D match to TRBD2 (6 bases). Germline V gene sequence: CDR1 MNHNY, CDR2 SVGAGI (reference sequence). The V end lost 5 bases, the J end lost 0 bases, and 14 bases lay between the germline ends. The CDR3 loop spans 15 amino acids. As DNA, the CDR3 is TGTGCCAGCAGTCCCACCCGGGGGATCTCCTACGAGCAGTACTTC. This codes for CASSPTRGISYEQYF.

V and J are TRBV6-4 and TRBJ2-3; 10 nucleotides agree with TRBD1. Germline lookup yields CDR1 MRHNA and CDR2 SNTAGT. This CDR3 has 15 residues. Trimming at V came to 0 bases and at J to 4 bases, leaving 1 base not matched to a gene. The CDR3 region is CASSDSTGGADTQYF. The CDR3 DNA is TGTGCCAGCAGTGACTCGACAGGGGGCGCAGATACGCAGTATTTT.

In its sample, this clone is medium-sized. CDR3 region: CASSLGTLEQYF. The CDR3 DNA follows: TGTGCCAGCAGCTTGGGCACGCTCGAGCAGTACTTC. The chain has TRBV5-6 and TRBJ2-7; D not resolved. The CDR3 covers 12 residues. CDR1 is SGHDT, CDR2 YYEEEE, per germline. With 0 bases removed from V and 6 bases from J, the gap between germline ends came to 7 bases. Filled out from reference TRBV5-6 and TRBJ2-7, the complete variable domain reads DAGVTQSPTHLIKTRGQQVTLRCSPKSGHDTVSWYQQALGQGPQFIFQYYEEEERQRGNFPDRFSGHQFPNYSSELNVNALLLGDSALYLCASSLGTLEQYFGPGTRLTVT.

The V call is TRBV19, the J call TRBJ2-5; tentative D call: TRBD2 (6 bases). CDR3 length: 16 residues. Trimming stripped 4 bases from V and 2 bases from J, with 17 bases between. CDR1 is LNHDA and CDR2 is SQIVND in the germline V gene (reference sequence). The DNA of the CDR3 is TGTGCCAGTAGTACATACCGTGGGGGGAATCAAGAGACCCAGTACTTC. Encoded protein: CASSTYRGGNQETQYF.